This TCR beta chain was profiled in a study of blood T cell repertoires in COVID-19. The CDR3 loop spans 14 amino acids. From germline, CDR1 is LNHDA and CDR2 SQIVND (reference sequence). Trimming left V 2 bases short and J 3 bases short, with 7 bases between. Sequenced by immunoSEQ multiplex PCR; TCRdb stores in-frame clones only, minus some. The sample yields about 300,000 clones, 86% seen once. This TCR derives from a woman aged 50 to 60 with acute or convalescent COVID-19. Sequencing was done on a sample of peripheral blood. V and J are TRBV19 and TRBJ2-2; D perhaps matches TRBD1 (5 bases). CDR3 in DNA: TGTGCCAGTAGTATAATAGGGGACACCGGGGAGCTGTTTTTT. Protein: CASSIIGDTGELFF. The full variable domain, in which reference TRBV19 and TRBJ2-2 provide the parts outside the CDR3, is DGGITQSPKYLFRKEGQNVTLSCEQNLNHDAMYWYRQDPGQGLRLIYYSQIVNDFQKGDIAEGYSVSREKKESFPLTVTSAQKNPTAFYLCASSIIGDTGELFFGEGSRLTVL.